This TCR beta chain emerged from a study of cytomegalovirus exposure and HLA in healthy donors. TCRdb keeps only in-frame clones here, not all; method: immunoSEQ multiplex PCR. The table has some 74,000 clones, 93% seen once; the top ten hold 3.6%. CDR1 MNHNY and CDR2 SVGAGI come from the germline V gene (reference sequence). The CDR3 sequence is 16 residues long. The junction had 12 bases not matched to a gene; V was cut back by 6 bases and J by 4 bases. The study's findings and limits: Most TCR sequences were uncommon, yet certain public TCRs appeared in many donors. Subsequent analysis found a tendency for first-cohort TCR clusters to co-occur within the 110 or so validation repertoires.

Regarding this clone: The antigen is undetermined.

The TCR originated in a woman in her thirties in good health and CMV-seronegative. The sequencing input was PBMCs. This sequence joins TRBV6-6 and TRBJ2-5, with TRBD2 matching 9 bases. The DNA for the CDR3 is TGTGCCAGCAGGGTAGATAGCGGGAGCTCCCCAGAGACCCAGTACTTC. Its protein product is CASRVDSGSSPETQYF.